A single sample gave rise to the 24 T cell receptor beta chains below, sequenced in a study of blood T cell repertoires in COVID-19. Using immunoSEQ multiplex PCR, the repertoire was profiled, and TCRdb retains in-frame clones only, with some absent. The data hold 210,000 or so clones, with roughly 80% observed a single time. Material for sequencing was peripheral blood. These TCRs come from a human donor in a cohort sampled during active COVID-19.

The V gene is TRBV30, the J gene TRBJ1-1; D perhaps matches TRBD1 (5 bases). V gave up 0 bases and J gave up 3 bases, with 14 bases separating them. The germline gives CDR1 GTSNPN, CDR2 SVGIG (reference sequence). CDR3 length: 15 amino acids. The CDR3 protein is CAWSVRGVGDTEAFF. Here the CDR3 DNA reads TGTGCCTGGAGTGTACGGGGGGTTGGGGACACTGAAGCTTTCTTT.

The chain links TRBV4-3 to TRBJ2-3; 9 bases agree with TRBD1. The V and J ends lost 4 bases and 3 bases, in that order; junction bases with no gene match: 11. The germline CDR1 and CDR2 sequences are LGHNA and YSLEER. CDR3 size: 17 residues. CDR3 in DNA: TGCGCCAGCAGCCCTACAGGGGGCGGGAGTTGGACAGATACGCAGTATTTT. This translates into CASSPTGGGSWTDTQYF.

This clone was seen once. The chain joins TRBV28 to TRBJ1-5; 8 bases match TRBD1. In germline, CDR1 is MDHEN, CDR2 SYDVKM. Losses at the gene ends were 5 bases for V and 7 bases for J; bases not matched to a gene: 7. This CDR3 comprises 14 residues. CDR3 sequence (DNA): TGTGCCAGCAGTCCAGGGACAGGACGACAGCCCCAGCATTTT. This translates into CASSPGTGRQPQHF. Full variable domain (remainder filled in from reference TRBV28 and TRBJ1-5): DVKVTQSSRYLVKRTGEKVFLECVQDMDHENMFWYRQDPGLGLRLIYFSYDVKMKEKGDIPEGYSVSREKKERFSLILESASTNQTSMYLCASSPGTGRQPQHFGDGTRLSIL.

The gene calls are TRBV30 and TRBJ1-1; no definite D call. The CDR3 length is 14 residues. V was clipped by 4 bases and J by 5 bases, with 17 bases between them. Per germline, CDR1 GTSNPN and CDR2 SVGIG (reference sequence). As DNA, the CDR3 is TGTGCCTGGAAACTAGGCTCCCGCCCAACTGAAGCTTTCTTT. Protein sequence: CAWKLGSRPTEAFF.

The CDR3 coding sequence is TGTGCCAGCAGCTTAGGTAGAGAGAAAACCGGGGAGCTGTTTTTT. It encodes CASSLGREKTGELFF. The chain is built from TRBV7-6 and TRBJ2-2; D is unresolved. Deletions cut 1 base from V and 5 bases from J, with 11 bases between. Germline loops: CDR1 SGHVS, CDR2 FNYEAQ. The CDR3 spans 15 residues. Complete variable domain (other parts from reference TRBV7-6 and TRBJ2-2): GAGVSQSPRYKVTKRGQDVALRCDPISGHVSLYWYRQALGQGPEFLTYFNYEAQQDKSGLPNDRFSAERPEGSISTLTIQRTEQRDSAMYRCASSLGREKTGELFFGEGSRLTVL.

V usage is TRBV18 and J usage is TRBJ2-7, with D possibly matching TRBD1 (6 bases). V gave up 2 bases and J gave up 0 bases, with 8 bases separating them. This CDR3 spans 14 amino acids. In germline, CDR1 is KGHSH, CDR2 LQKENI. DNA of the CDR3: TGTGCCAGCTCACCAGTGGACAGCTCCTACGAGCAGTACTTC. This encodes CASSPVDSSYEQYF.

This clone appeared a few times. The rearrangement joins TRBV15 to TRBJ2-2, with TRBD2 matching 7 bases. In germline, CDR1 is LNHNV, CDR2 YYDKDF (reference sequence). This CDR3 has 15 residues. V dropped 1 base and J dropped 5; count of bases not matched to a gene: 4. The CDR3 sequence is CATSRGGRATGELFF. DNA for the CDR3: TGTGCCACCAGCAGAGGAGGGAGGGCTACCGGGGAGCTGTTTTTT.

The rearrangement links TRBV18 to TRBJ1-6; 9 bases line up with TRBD1. Germline CDR1 reads KGHSH; CDR2 reads LQKENI. The trim removed 3 bases at V and 7 bases at J, leaving 4 bases unmatched. The CDR3 is 15 amino acids. CDR3 sequence: CASSPGQGPNSPLHF. The CDR3 DNA follows: TGTGCCAGCTCACCGGGACAGGGCCCAAATTCACCCCTCCACTTT.

The rearrangement uses TRBV3-1 (or the pseudogene TRBV3-2) and TRBJ2-6, with 11 positions matching TRBD1. Germline V gene lookup returns CDR1 LGHDT and CDR2 YNNKEL (reference sequence). Trimming took 4 bases from V and 3 from J; bases not matched to a gene: 2. CDR3 length equals 16 residues. The CDR3, as DNA: TGTGCCAGCAGCCGGACAGGGGGCGGTGGGGCCAACGTCCTGACTTTC. Encoded protein: CASSRTGGGGANVLTF.

The V call is TRBV12-3 or TRBV12-4, the J call TRBJ2-3, with 10 bases aligning to TRBD1. The CDR3 totals 11 residues. The J segment lost 13 bases and the V segment lost 4 bases, leaving 2 bases of the junction unmatched. CDR3 sequence reads: CASSWGQGKYF. Written as DNA, the CDR3 is TGTGCCAGCAGTTGGGGACAGGGGAAGTATTTT.

The rearrangement joins TRBV18 to TRBJ1-5, with a weak D call TRBD1 (6 bases). CDR3 length: 14 amino acids. The germline gives CDR1 KGHSH, CDR2 LQKENI. Trimming left V 3 bases short and J 2 bases short, with 8 bases between. The CDR3 DNA sequence: TGTGCCAGCTCACCCTCAGGGGGCAATCAGCCCCAGCATTTT. This sequence encodes CASSPSGGNQPQHF.

The V gene is TRBV7-2, the J gene TRBJ2-7; 10 positions agree with TRBD1. Germline CDR1 and CDR2: SGHTA and FQGNSA. The CDR3 sequence is 15 residues long. Germline trimming cut 4 bases from V and 5 bases from J; bases unmatched to any gene: 8. The CDR3 DNA sequence: TGTGCCAGCAGCTCCAAGACAGGGGGCGGCAACGAGCAGTACTTC. Encoded protein: CASSSKTGGGNEQYF.

The chain carries TRBV12-3 or TRBV12-4 and TRBJ1-1, with D possibly matching TRBD1 (6 bases). The CDR3 contains 13 residues. Trimming pared 9 bases from V and 4 bases from J, leaving 15 bases between. The DNA for the CDR3 is TGTGCCAGTAAGGGGGTTTGGGTCACTGAAGCTTTCTTT. This translates into CASKGVWVTEAFF.

This chain uses TRBV24-1 with TRBJ1-5; maybe TRBD1 (6 bases). Deletions cut 5 bases from V and 6 bases from J, with 10 bases between. The CDR3 length is 13 residues. Germline assignment: CDR1 KGHDR and CDR2 SFDVKD. The CDR3 DNA reads as TGTGCCACCAGTGGAGGGGGAAGTCAGCCCCAGCATTTT. Translation: CATSGGGSQPQHF.

This chain connects TRBV28 to TRBJ2-7; 9 bases map to TRBD1. CDR1 and CDR2 (germline): MDHEN, SYDVKM. This CDR3 has 18 residues. The V gene end was trimmed by 2 bases and the J gene end by 1 base; junction bases not matched to a gene: 12. The CDR3 DNA follows: TGTGCCAGCAGTTTAGGGGGACAGGGAAAGGGAAAGTCCTACGAGCAGTACTTC. Its translation: CASSLGGQGKGKSYEQYF.

V and J are TRBV7-2 and TRBJ2-7, with 8 bases fitting TRBD1. The V and J ends lost 4 bases and 2 bases, in that order; junction bases with no gene match: 7. There are 15 residues in the CDR3. CDR1 is SGHTA, CDR2 FQGNSA, per germline. Here the CDR3 reads CASSSGTGLAYEQYF. CDR3 nucleotide sequence: TGTGCCAGCAGCTCCGGGACAGGATTAGCCTACGAGCAGTACTTC. Full variable domain (outside the CDR3, taken from reference TRBV7-2 and TRBJ2-7): GAGVSQSPSNKVTEKGKDVELRCDPISGHTALYWYRQSLGQGLEFLIYFQGNSAPDKSGLPSDRFSAERTGGSVSTLTIQRTQQEDSAVYLCASSSGTGLAYEQYFGPGTRLTVT.

This rearrangement joins TRBV7-2 to TRBJ2-7, with D tentatively TRBD1 (5 bases). CDR1 is SGHTA and CDR2 is FQGNSA in the germline V gene. Trimming shortened V by 5 bases and J by 0 bases, and 17 bases separated the two germline ends. The CDR3 covers 16 residues. This chain's CDR3 is CASSPRVGQSSYEQYF. In DNA form, the CDR3 reads TGTGCCAGCAGCCCTAGAGTGGGGCAGAGCTCCTACGAGCAGTACTTC.

The V and J genes are TRBV27 and TRBJ2-7, with 10 bases that match TRBD1. The ends lost 5 bases at V and 6 bases at J; junction bases unmatched: 7. Germline CDR1 reads MNHEY; CDR2 reads SMNVEV (reference sequence). This CDR3 region has 14 residues. CDR3 residues: CASSPGTGAREQYF. In nucleotides, the CDR3 is TGTGCCAGCAGTCCTGGGACAGGGGCGCGCGAGCAGTACTTC.

The chain joins TRBV7-9 to TRBJ1-1, with 7 bases matching TRBD1. This CDR3 has 14 amino acids. Germline lookup yields CDR1 SEHNR and CDR2 FQNEAQ (reference sequence). Trimming took 5 bases from V and 4 from J; bases not matched to a gene: 7. CDR3 sequence reads: CASSTGQVGTEAFF. For the CDR3, the DNA is TGTGCCAGCAGCACCGGACAGGTGGGCACTGAAGCTTTCTTT. The full variable domain, with the rest looked up from reference TRBV7-9 and TRBJ1-1, is DTGVSQNPRHKITKRGQNVTFRCDPISEHNRLYWYRQTLGQGPEFLTYFQNEAQLEKSRLLSDRFSAERPKGSFSTLEIQRTEQGDSAMYLCASSTGQVGTEAFFGQGTRLTVV.

The chain uses TRBV23-1 and TRBJ2-7; tentative D call: TRBD2 (6 bases). TRBV23-1 is an ORF; its function is uncertain. This CDR3 region has 12 residues. Trimming shortened V by 8 bases and J by 11 bases, and 19 bases separated the two germline ends. The DNA of the CDR3 is TGCGCCAGCCCGCCCAGGGCAGGAGGGGAGTACTTC. Translating gives CASPPRAGGEYF.

CDR3 bases: TGTGCCAGCGGTACAGGGGGCAGCTACGAGCAGTACTTC. This codes for CASGTGGSYEQYF. The chain joins TRBV25-1 to TRBJ2-7; 9 bases map to TRBD1. In germline, CDR1 is MGHDK, CDR2 SYGVNS. The CDR3 runs to 13 residues. V gave up 8 bases and J gave up 3 bases; unmatched junction bases: 5.

The chain employs TRBV15 and TRBJ2-6; tentative D call: TRBD1 (6 bases). CDR1 LNHNV and CDR2 YYDKDF come from the germline V gene (reference sequence). Trimming pared 1 base from V and 4 bases from J, leaving 11 bases between. The CDR3 extends over 16 amino acids. CDR3 residues: CATSRGGGSGANVLTF. The CDR3, as DNA: TGTGCCACCAGCAGAGGAGGGGGATCAGGGGCCAACGTCCTGACTTTC.

This clone was counted once. This chain links TRBV5-5 with TRBJ2-1, with a weak D call TRBD1 (6 bases). The CDR3 length is 15 residues. The V end lost 3 bases, the J end lost 12 bases, and 22 bases lay between the germline ends. Germline assignment: CDR1 SGHKS and CDR2 YYEKEE (reference sequence). The CDR3 coding sequence is TGTGCCAGCAGCTCGACAGGACCCGCCCGGTTCAGGCAGTTCTTC. It encodes CASSSTGPARFRQFF.

The chain recombines TRBV5-1 with TRBJ1-3, with D possibly being TRBD1 (6 bases). This CDR3 region has 14 residues. From germline, CDR1 is SGHRS and CDR2 YFSETQ. With 3 bases removed from V and 4 bases from J, the gap between germline ends came to 11 bases. Here the CDR3 reads CASSSGAVGNTIYF. Here the CDR3 DNA reads TGCGCCAGCAGCTCAGGGGCGGTGGGAAACACCATATATTTT.